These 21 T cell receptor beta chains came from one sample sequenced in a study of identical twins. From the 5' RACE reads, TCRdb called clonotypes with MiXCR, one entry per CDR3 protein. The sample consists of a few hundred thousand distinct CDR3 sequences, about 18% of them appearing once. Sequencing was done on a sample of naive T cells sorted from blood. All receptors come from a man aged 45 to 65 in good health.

CDR3 sequence: CASGVIGTDGGTDTQYF. DNA of the CDR3: TGTGCCAGCGGGGTTATCGGGACAGACGGTGGAACAGATACGCAGTATTTT. This rearrangement joins TRBV27 to TRBJ2-3, with TRBD1 identical over 7 bases. The trim removed 8 bases at V and 3 bases at J, leaving 17 bases unmatched. The CDR3 is made up of 17 amino acids. Looked up from germline, CDR1 is MNHEY and CDR2 is SMNVEV (reference sequence).

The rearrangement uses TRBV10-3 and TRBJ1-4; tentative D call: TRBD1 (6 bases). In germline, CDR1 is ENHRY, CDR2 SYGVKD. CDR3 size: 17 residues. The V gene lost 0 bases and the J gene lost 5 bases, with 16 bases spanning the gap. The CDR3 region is CAISESFVQGLNEKLFF. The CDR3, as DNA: TGTGCCATCAGTGAGTCTTTTGTGCAGGGGCTGAATGAAAAACTGTTTTTT.

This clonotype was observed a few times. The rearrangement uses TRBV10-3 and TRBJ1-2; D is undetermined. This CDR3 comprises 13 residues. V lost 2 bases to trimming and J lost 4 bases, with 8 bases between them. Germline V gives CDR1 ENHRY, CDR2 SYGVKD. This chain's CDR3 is CAISEAGSYGYTF. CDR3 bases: TGTGCCATCAGTGAGGCGGGGAGCTATGGCTACACCTTC.

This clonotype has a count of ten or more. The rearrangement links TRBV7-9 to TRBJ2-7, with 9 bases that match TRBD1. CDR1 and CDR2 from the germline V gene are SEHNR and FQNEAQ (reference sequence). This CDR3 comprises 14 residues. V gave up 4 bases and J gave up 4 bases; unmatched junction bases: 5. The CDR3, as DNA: TGTGCCAGCAGCTCCCGGGACAGGGAGTACGAGCAGTACTTC. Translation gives CASSSRDREYEQYF.

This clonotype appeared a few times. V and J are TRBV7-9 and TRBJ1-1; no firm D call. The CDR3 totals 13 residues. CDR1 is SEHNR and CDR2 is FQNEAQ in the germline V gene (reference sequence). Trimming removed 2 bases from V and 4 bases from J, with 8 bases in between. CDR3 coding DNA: TGTGCCAGCAGCTTAATGGGGAGCACTGAAGCTTTCTTT. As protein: CASSLMGSTEAFF.

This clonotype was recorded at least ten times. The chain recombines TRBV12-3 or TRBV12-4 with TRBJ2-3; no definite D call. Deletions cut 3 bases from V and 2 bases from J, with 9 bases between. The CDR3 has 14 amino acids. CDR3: CASSFGSYTDTQYF. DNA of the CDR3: TGTGCCAGCAGTTTTGGATCTTACACAGATACGCAGTATTTT.

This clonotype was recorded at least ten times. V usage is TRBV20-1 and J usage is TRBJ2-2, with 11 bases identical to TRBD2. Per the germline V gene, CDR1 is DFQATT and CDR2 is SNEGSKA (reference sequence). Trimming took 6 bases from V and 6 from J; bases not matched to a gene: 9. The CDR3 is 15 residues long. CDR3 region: CSATKLAGGAGELFF. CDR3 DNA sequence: TGCAGTGCAACCAAGCTAGCGGGAGGCGCCGGGGAGCTGTTTTTT.

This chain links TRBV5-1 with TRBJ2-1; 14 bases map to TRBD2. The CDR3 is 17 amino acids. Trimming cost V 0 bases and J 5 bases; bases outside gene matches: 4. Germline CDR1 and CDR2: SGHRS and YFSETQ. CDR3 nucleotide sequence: TGCGCCAGCAGCTTGGGACTAGCGGGAGGGAGGCACAATGAGCAGTTCTTC. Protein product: CASSLGLAGGRHNEQFF.

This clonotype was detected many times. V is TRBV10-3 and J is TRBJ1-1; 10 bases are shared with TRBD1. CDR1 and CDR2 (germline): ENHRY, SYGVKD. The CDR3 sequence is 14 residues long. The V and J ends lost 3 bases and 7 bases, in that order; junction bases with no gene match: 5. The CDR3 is CAISDKGQGIEAFF. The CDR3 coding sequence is TGTGCCATCAGTGATAAGGGACAGGGGATTGAAGCTTTCTTT.

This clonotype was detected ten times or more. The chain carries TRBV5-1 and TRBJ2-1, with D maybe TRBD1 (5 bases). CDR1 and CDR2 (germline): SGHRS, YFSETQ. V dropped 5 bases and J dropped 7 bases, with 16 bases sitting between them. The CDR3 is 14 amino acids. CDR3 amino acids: CASRPSTVVNEQFF. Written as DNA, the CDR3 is TGCGCCAGCAGACCTTCGACAGTGGTGAATGAGCAGTTCTTC.

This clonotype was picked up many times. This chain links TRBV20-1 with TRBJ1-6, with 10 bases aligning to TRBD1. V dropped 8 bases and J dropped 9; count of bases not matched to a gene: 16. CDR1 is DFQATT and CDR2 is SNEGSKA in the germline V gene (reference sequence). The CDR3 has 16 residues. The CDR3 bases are TGCAGTCCTAAGGGTGGGGGACAGGGGTTGTTTTCACCCCTCCACTTT. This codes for CSPKGGGQGLFSPLHF.

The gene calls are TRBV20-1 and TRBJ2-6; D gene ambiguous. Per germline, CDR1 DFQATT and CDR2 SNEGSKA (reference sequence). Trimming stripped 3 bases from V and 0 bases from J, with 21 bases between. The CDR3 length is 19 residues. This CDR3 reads CSARTRAAQSNSGANVLTF. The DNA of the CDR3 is TGCAGTGCTAGGACCCGGGCCGCTCAGTCTAACTCTGGGGCCAACGTCCTGACTTTC.

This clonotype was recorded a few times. The CDR3 is CASSPRFSYEQYF. CDR3 sequence (DNA): TGTGCCAGCAGCCCTAGATTCTCCTACGAGCAGTACTTC. V gene TRBV5-5 combines with J gene TRBJ2-7; no firm D call. Trimming shortened V by 4 bases and J by 0 bases, and 8 bases separated the two germline ends. Germline V gene lookup returns CDR1 SGHKS and CDR2 YYEKEE (reference sequence). This CDR3 spans 13 amino acids. The full variable domain, its missing parts supplied by reference TRBV5-5 and TRBJ2-7, is DAGVTQSPTHLIKTRGQQVTLRCSPISGHKSVSWYQQVLGQGPQFIFQYYEKEERGRGNFPDRFSARQFPNYSSELNVNALLLGDSALYLCASSPRFSYEQYFGPGTRLTVT.

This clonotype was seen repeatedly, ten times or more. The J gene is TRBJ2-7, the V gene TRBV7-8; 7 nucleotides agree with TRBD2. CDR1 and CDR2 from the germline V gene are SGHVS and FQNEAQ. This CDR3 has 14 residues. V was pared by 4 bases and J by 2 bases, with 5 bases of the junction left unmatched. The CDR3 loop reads CASSYLADPYEQYF. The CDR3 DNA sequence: TGTGCCAGCAGCTACCTAGCGGATCCCTACGAGCAGTACTTC.

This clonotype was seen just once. CDR3 in amino acids: CASSLAGPGRGIQYF. CDR3 in DNA: TGTGCCAGCAGCTTGGCCGGTCCAGGGAGGGGCATTCAGTACTTC. The genes are TRBV7-2 and TRBJ2-4; 7 positions agree with TRBD2. The CDR3 covers 15 residues. Germline lookup yields CDR1 SGHTA and CDR2 FQGNSA. V was clipped by 3 bases and J by 9 bases; unmatched bases: 11.

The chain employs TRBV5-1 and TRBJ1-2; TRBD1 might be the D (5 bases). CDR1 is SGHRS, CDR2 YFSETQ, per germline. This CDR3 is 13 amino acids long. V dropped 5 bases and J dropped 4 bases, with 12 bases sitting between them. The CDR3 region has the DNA TGCGCCAGCAGTGTAACAGGCTTCTATGGCTACACCTTC. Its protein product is CASSVTGFYGYTF.

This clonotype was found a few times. DNA of the CDR3: TGTGCCAGCAGTTACTCTCCGGACAGGACCTACGAGCAGTACTTC. Its protein product is CASSYSPDRTYEQYF. The chain recombines TRBV6-5 with TRBJ2-7; TRBD1 matches at 7 bases. Germline V gene lookup returns CDR1 MNHEY and CDR2 SVGAGI. This CDR3 is built from 15 residues. J gave up 2 bases and V 0 bases, and 4 bases lay outside the gene matches.

The CDR3 nucleotides are TGCGCCAGCAGCCTTCAGCGGGGGACGGGAGATACGCAGTATTTT. It codes for CASSLQRGTGDTQYF. V is TRBV5-1 and J is TRBJ2-3; 8 bases are shared with TRBD2. The CDR3 spans 15 residues. Germline-derived CDR1 and CDR2 are SGHRS and YFSETQ. Losses at the gene ends were 4 bases for V and 5 bases for J; bases not matched to a gene: 9. Full variable domain (remainder filled in from reference TRBV5-1 and TRBJ2-3): KAGVTQTPRYLIKTRGQQVTLSCSPISGHRSVSWYQQTPGQGLQFLFEYFSETQRNKGNFPGRFSGRQFSNSRSEMNVSTLELGDSALYLCASSLQRGTGDTQYFGPGTRLTVL.

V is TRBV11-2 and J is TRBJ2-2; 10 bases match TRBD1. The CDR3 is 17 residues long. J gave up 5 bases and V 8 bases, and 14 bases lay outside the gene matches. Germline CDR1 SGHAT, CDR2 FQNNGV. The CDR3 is CASFPIPGQGRTGELFF. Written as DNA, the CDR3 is TGTGCCAGCTTTCCGATCCCGGGACAGGGGAGGACCGGGGAGCTGTTTTTT.

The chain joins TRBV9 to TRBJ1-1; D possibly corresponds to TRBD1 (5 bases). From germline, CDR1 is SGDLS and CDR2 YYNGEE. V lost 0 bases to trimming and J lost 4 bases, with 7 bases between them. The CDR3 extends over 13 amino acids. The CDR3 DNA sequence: TGTGCCAGCAGCGTAGGACAGATCACTGAAGCTTTCTTT. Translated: CASSVGQITEAFF.

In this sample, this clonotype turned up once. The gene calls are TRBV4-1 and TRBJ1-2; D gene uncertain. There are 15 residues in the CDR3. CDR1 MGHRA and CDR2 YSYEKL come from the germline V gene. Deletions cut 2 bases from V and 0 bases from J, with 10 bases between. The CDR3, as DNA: TGCGCCAGCAGCCAAATCGTGCTTTCTAACTATGGCTACACCTTC. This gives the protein CASSQIVLSNYGYTF.